One and the same sample provided the 3 T cell receptor beta chains below, sequenced in a study of blood T cell repertoires in COVID-19. Measured with immunoSEQ multiplex PCR; TCRdb has only the in-frame clones, and not every one. Here the sample spans around 64,000 clones, approximately 78% being singletons. Sequenced sample: peripheral blood. The receptors were sampled from a human donor in a cohort sampled during active COVID-19.

This rearrangement joins TRBV5-1 to TRBJ1-6; D is uncertain. Germline V gene lookup returns CDR1 SGHRS and CDR2 YFSETQ. Trimming took 0 bases from V and 7 from J, leaving 14 bases between them. The CDR3 contains 16 residues. The CDR3 protein is CASSLEQISSNSPLHF. CDR3 nucleotide sequence: TGCGCCAGCAGCTTGGAACAGATTTCCTCAAATTCACCCCTCCACTTT. The full variable domain, its missing parts supplied by reference TRBV5-1 and TRBJ1-6, is KAGVTQTPRYLIKTRGQQVTLSCSPISGHRSVSWYQQTPGQGLQFLFEYFSETQRNKGNFPGRFSGRQFSNSRSEMNVSTLELGDSALYLCASSLEQISSNSPLHFGNGTRLTVT.

The chain carries TRBV5-1 and TRBJ1-1; 7 bases align to TRBD1. Per the germline V gene, CDR1 is SGHRS and CDR2 is YFSETQ. The V and J ends lost 4 bases and 0 bases, in that order; junction bases with no gene match: 3. This CDR3 has 14 residues. The CDR3 sequence is CASSTDRVNTEAFF. The CDR3 nucleotides read TGCGCCAGCAGCACTGACAGGGTGAACACTGAAGCTTTCTTT.

This clone has a single count. The genes are TRBV19 and TRBJ2-3; TRBD2 agrees at 16 bases. The CDR3 totals 17 residues. With 6 bases clipped from V and 2 bases from J, the junction kept 5 bases outside the gene matches. Germline V gives CDR1 LNHDA, CDR2 SQIVND (reference sequence). The DNA for the CDR3 is TGTGCCAGTAGCCCCGGGACTAGCGGGGGGGACACAGATACGCAGTATTTT. This codes for CASSPGTSGGDTDTQYF.